Here is one T cell receptor (beta chain) with its context. V was clipped by 2 bases and J by 5 bases, with 12 bases between them. This CDR3 spans 14 amino acids. CDR1 and CDR2 (germline): MNHEY, SMNVEV (reference sequence). These data originate in a study of radiotherapy plus CTLA-4 blockade in lung cancer. The protocol was immunoSEQ multiplex PCR, while the TCRdb copy is restricted to in-frame clones and leaves out a portion. This sample has more than 75,000 clones, with approximately 75% found just once. Sample: peripheral blood, taken from a patient treated with radiotherapy plus ipilimumab. The clonotype originates from a human donor with non-small cell lung cancer that progressed on radiotherapy plus ipilimumab. This chain links TRBV27 with TRBJ1-2; D gene uncertain. The CDR3 is CASSLIGSDYGYTF. The CDR3 region has the DNA TGTGCCAGCAGTTTAATAGGCAGCGATTATGGCTACACCTTC.